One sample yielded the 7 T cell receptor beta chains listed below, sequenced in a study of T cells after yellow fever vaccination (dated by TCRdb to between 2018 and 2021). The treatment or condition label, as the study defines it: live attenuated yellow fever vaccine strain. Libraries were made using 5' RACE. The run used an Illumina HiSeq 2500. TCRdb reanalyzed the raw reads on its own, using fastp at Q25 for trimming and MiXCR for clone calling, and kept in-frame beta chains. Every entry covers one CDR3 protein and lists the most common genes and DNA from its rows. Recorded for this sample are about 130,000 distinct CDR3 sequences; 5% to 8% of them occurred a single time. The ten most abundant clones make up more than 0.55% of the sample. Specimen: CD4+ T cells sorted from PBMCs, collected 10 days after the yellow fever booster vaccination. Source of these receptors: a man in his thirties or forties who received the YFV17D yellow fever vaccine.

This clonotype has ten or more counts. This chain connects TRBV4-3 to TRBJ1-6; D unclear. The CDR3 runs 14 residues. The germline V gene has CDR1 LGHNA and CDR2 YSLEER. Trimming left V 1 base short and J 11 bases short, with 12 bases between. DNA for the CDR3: TGCGCCAGCAGCCAAGGGATGGGATGGGCACCCCTCCACTTT. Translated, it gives CASSQGMGWAPLHF.

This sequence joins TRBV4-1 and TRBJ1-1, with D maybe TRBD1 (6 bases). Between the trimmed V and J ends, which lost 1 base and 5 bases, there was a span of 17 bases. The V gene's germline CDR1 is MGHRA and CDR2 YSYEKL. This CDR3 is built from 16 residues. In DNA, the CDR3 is TGCGCCAGCAGCCAAGTCTCGGGGGCGTTACGAACTGAAGCTTTCTTT. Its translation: CASSQVSGALRTEAFF.

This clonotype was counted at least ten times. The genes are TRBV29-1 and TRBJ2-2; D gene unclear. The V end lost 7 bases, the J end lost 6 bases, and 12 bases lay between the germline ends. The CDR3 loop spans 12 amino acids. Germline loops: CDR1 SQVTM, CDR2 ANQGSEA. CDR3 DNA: TGCAGCGCCAACCGGGTGGCCGGGGAGCTGTTTTTT. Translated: CSANRVAGELFF.

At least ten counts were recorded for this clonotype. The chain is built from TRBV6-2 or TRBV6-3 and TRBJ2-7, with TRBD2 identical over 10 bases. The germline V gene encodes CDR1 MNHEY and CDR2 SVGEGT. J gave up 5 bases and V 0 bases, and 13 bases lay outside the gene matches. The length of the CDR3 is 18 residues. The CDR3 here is CASSYSPSGSGLRDEQYF. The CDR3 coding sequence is TGTGCCAGCAGTTACTCCCCTAGCGGGAGCGGTCTTCGGGACGAGCAGTACTTC.

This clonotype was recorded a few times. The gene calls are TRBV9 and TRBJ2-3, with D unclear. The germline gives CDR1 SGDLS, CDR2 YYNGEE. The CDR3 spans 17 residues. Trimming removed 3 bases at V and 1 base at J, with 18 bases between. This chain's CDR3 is CASSGSMDPRRTDTQYF. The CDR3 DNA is TGTGCCAGCAGCGGCTCAATGGACCCACGGCGCACAGATACGCAGTATTTT.

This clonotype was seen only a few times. CDR3 coding DNA: TGTGCCAGCAGCCCTTGGACAGGGGTTTCCTACGAGCAGTACTTC. This gives the protein CASSPWTGVSYEQYF. The chain is built from TRBV6-2 or TRBV6-3 and TRBJ2-7; 9 bases fit TRBD1. The V gene end was trimmed by 6 bases and the J gene end by 1 base; junction bases not matched to a gene: 7. Germline CDR1 reads MNHEY; CDR2 reads SVGEGT. This CDR3 is 15 amino acids long.

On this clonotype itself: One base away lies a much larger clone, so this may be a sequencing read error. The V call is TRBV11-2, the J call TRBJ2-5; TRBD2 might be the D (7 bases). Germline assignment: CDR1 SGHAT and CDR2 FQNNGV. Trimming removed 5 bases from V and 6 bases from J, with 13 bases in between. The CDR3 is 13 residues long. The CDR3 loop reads CASSPGGGQTQYF. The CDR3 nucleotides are TGTGCCAGCAGCCCGGGGGGCGGGCAGACCCAGTACTTC.